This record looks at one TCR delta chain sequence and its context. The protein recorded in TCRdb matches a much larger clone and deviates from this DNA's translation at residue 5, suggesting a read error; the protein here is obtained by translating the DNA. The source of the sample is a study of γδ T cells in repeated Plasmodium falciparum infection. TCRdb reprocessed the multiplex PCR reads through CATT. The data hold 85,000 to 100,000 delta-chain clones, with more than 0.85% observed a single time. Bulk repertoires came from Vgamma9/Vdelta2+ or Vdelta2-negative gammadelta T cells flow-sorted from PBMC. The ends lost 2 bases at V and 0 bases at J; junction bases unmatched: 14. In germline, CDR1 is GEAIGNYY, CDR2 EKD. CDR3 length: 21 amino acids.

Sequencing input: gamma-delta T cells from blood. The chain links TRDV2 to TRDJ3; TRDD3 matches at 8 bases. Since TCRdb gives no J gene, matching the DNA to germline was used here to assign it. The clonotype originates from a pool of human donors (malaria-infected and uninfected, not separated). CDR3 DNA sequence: TGTGCCTGTGACATAAGGGTGCTGGGGGAATCCAGCTCCTGGGACACCCGACAGATGTTTTTC. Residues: CACDIRVLGESSSWDTRQMFF.